These 17 T cell receptor beta chains came from one sample sequenced in a study of CD8 T cells in Susac syndrome. Random hexamers were used to reverse transcribe roughly 0.45 to 1 ug of RNA. Using its own MiXCR run on the immunoSEQ multiplex PCR reads, TCRdb lists one record per CDR3 protein. Of approximately 200,000 distinct CDR3 sequences listed, around 95% are singletons. The specimen was CD4+ T cells from PBMCs. Receptors were obtained from a human donor with multiple sclerosis.

CDR3 sequence (DNA): TGTGCCAGCAGCCAACAGGGGCAGTATAACGAGCAGTACTTC. Its translation: CASSQQGQYNEQYF. The chain links TRBV11-2 to TRBJ2-7, with TRBD1 matching 7 bases. V lost 5 bases and J lost 5; bases outside the gene matches: 9. The CDR3 runs to 14 residues. Germline V lookup: CDR1 SGHAT, CDR2 FQNNGV.

The chain links TRBV15 to TRBJ1-2; 7 nucleotides align to TRBD1. This CDR3 spans 16 amino acids. With 0 bases clipped from V and 0 bases from J, the junction kept 4 bases outside the gene matches. Germline V CDR1 and CDR2: LNHNV, YYDKDF (reference sequence). The CDR3 spells CATSREGTATNYGYTF. The CDR3 DNA sequence: TGTGCCACCAGCAGAGAAGGGACAGCTACTAACTATGGCTACACCTTC.

V gene TRBV10-3 combines with J gene TRBJ1-5; D is unresolved. The CDR3 is 15 amino acids. The ends were cut back, 0 bases at V and 3 bases at J, with 9 bases in the middle. CDR1 is ENHRY and CDR2 is SYGVKD in the germline V gene. The CDR3, as DNA: TGTGCCATCAGTGAGTCCGCCGTGTCCAATCAGCCCCAGCATTTT. The encoded protein is CAISESAVSNQPQHF.

The chain uses TRBV3-1 and TRBJ1-1, with 8 bases aligning to TRBD1. CDR1 is LGHDT, CDR2 YNNKEL, per germline (reference sequence). With V trimmed by 2 bases and J by 8 bases, 7 bases remained unmatched. The CDR3 has 14 amino acids. The chain's CDR3 is CASSQYRGGFEAFF. In DNA, the CDR3 is TGTGCCAGCAGCCAATACAGGGGGGGGTTCGAAGCTTTCTTT.

V and J are TRBV20-1 and TRBJ2-1; 8 bases align to TRBD2. Looked up from germline, CDR1 is DFQATT and CDR2 is SNEGSKA (reference sequence). Trimming cost V 4 bases and J 5 bases; bases outside gene matches: 10. The CDR3 is 15 residues long. CDR3 in DNA: TGCAGTGCTACAGACCGACTAGCGCCCAACAATGAGCAGTTCTTC. Its translation is CSATDRLAPNNEQFF.

The chain employs TRBV7-9 and TRBJ1-1, with D possibly TRBD1 on 5 matching bases. V dropped 2 bases and J dropped 7 bases, with 17 bases sitting between them. The CDR3 has 15 residues. The V gene's germline CDR1 is SEHNR and CDR2 FQNEAQ (reference sequence). As DNA, the CDR3 is TGTGCCAGCAGCTTAAGGGGCGGAGGGACTGGTGAAGCTTTCTTT. Its translation: CASSLRGGGTGEAFF.

The chain joins TRBV2 to TRBJ2-1; 7 bases map to TRBD1. Germline trimming cut 3 bases from V and 5 bases from J; bases unmatched to any gene: 7. This CDR3 is built from 15 residues. Germline CDR1 SNHLY, CDR2 FYNNEI. The CDR3 reads CASSESRGWDNEQFF. CDR3 DNA sequence: TGTGCCAGCAGTGAGAGCAGGGGGTGGGACAATGAGCAGTTCTTC.

V usage is TRBV18 and J usage is TRBJ2-3, with 7 bases that match TRBD1. With 2 bases clipped from V and 3 bases from J, the junction kept 5 bases outside the gene matches. Per the germline V gene, CDR1 is KGHSH and CDR2 is LQKENI. CDR3 length equals 15 residues. As DNA, the CDR3 is TGTGCCAGCTCACCAACAGGGGATTCTACAGATACGCAGTATTTT. Amino acid sequence: CASSPTGDSTDTQYF.

The chain links TRBV27 to TRBJ2-3, with TRBD2 identical over 7 bases. This CDR3 region has 13 residues. Germline CDR1 reads MNHEY; CDR2 reads SMNVEV (reference sequence). Trimming took 8 bases from V and 0 from J; bases not matched to a gene: 2. CDR3 sequence reads: CASQRGSTDTQYF. The CDR3 coding sequence is TGTGCCAGCCAGCGGGGTAGCACAGATACGCAGTATTTT.

The chain uses TRBV20-1 and TRBJ1-3; D might be TRBD1 (5 bases). CDR3 length: 16 amino acids. The V end was cut by 5 bases, the J end by 6 bases, with 23 bases between. Germline CDR1 and CDR2: DFQATT and SNEGSKA (reference sequence). This chain's CDR3 is CSAFLPGHGGSNTIYF. The CDR3 DNA is TGCAGTGCTTTCCTGCCAGGGCATGGGGGGTCAAACACCATATATTTT.

This clonotype has only one observation. The chain combines TRBV29-1 with TRBJ2-3, with 10 bases identical to TRBD1. V dropped 6 bases and J dropped 4; count of bases not matched to a gene: 10. Looked up from germline, CDR1 is SQVTM and CDR2 is ANQGSEA. The CDR3 has 15 amino acids. CDR3 sequence: CSVARGTGVPDTQYF. For the CDR3, the DNA is TGCAGCGTCGCCCGGGGGACAGGGGTGCCAGATACGCAGTATTTT.

This chain joins TRBV5-6 and TRBJ2-1, with 9 bases lining up with TRBD2. The germline CDR1 and CDR2 sequences are SGHDT and YYEEEE. This CDR3 contains 14 residues. Trimming cost V 7 bases and J 6 bases; bases outside gene matches: 8. DNA of the CDR3: TGTGCCAGCGCCCTAGCGGGGTTAGGCAATGAGCAGTTCTTC. It encodes CASALAGLGNEQFF.

The chain employs TRBV29-1 and TRBJ2-3; possibly TRBD2 for D (6 bases). The germline CDR1 and CDR2 sequences are SQVTM and ANQGSEA. V gave up 7 bases and J gave up 2 bases, with 19 bases separating them. The length of the CDR3 is 15 residues. The CDR3 protein is CSALGPTRTTDTQYF. For the CDR3, the DNA is TGCAGCGCCCTGGGACCGACTAGGACCACAGATACGCAGTATTTT.

This chain links TRBV15 with TRBJ2-3; D is uncertain. The CDR3 is 14 residues long. The V gene's germline CDR1 is LNHNV and CDR2 YYDKDF (reference sequence). V lost 0 bases to trimming and J lost 0 bases, with 4 bases between them. CDR3 in DNA: TGTGCCACCAGCAGAGATTACAGCACAGATACGCAGTATTTT. It encodes CATSRDYSTDTQYF.

V usage is TRBV3-1 and J usage is TRBJ2-1; 12 bases are a match to TRBD1. The CDR3 extends over 18 amino acids. V shed 0 bases, J shed 7 bases, and the junction held 10 bases outside the gene matches. CDR1 LGHDT and CDR2 YNNKEL come from the germline V gene (reference sequence). Here the CDR3 reads CASSQEKRDRGLENEQFF. DNA of the CDR3: TGTGCCAGCAGCCAAGAAAAGCGGGACAGGGGGCTCGAAAATGAGCAGTTCTTC.

V and J are TRBV27 and TRBJ1-2, with D tentatively TRBD1 (5 bases). CDR3 length: 14 residues. Germline V gene sequence: CDR1 MNHEY, CDR2 SMNVEV (reference sequence). Deletions cut 3 bases from V and 5 bases from J, with 13 bases between. CDR3 sequence (DNA): TGTGCCAGCAGTTTCCGGGACGACTTTTATGGCTACACCTTC. Translation gives CASSFRDDFYGYTF.

The chain employs TRBV4-3 and TRBJ2-3; 14 bases fit TRBD2. Trimming at V came to 1 base and at J to 1 base, leaving 10 bases not matched to a gene. CDR3 length: 20 amino acids. Germline V gene lookup returns CDR1 LGHNA and CDR2 YSLEER. The chain's CDR3 is CASSQGPTRGLAGGTDTQYF. CDR3 DNA sequence: TGCGCCAGCAGCCAAGGGCCGACCCGGGGACTAGCGGGGGGCACAGATACGCAGTATTTT.